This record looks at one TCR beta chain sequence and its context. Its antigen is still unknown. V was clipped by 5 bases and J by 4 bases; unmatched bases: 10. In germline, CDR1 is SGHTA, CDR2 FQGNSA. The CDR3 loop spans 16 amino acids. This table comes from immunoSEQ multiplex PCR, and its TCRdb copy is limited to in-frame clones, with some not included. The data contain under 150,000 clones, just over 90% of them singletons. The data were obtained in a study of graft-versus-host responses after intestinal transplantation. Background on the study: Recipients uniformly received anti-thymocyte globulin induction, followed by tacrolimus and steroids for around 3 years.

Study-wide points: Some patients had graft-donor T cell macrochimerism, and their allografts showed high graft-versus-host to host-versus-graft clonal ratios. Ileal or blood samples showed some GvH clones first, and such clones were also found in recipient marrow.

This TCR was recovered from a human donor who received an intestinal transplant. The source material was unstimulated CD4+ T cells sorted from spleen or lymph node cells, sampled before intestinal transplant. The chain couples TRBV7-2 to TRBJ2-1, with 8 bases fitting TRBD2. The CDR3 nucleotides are TGTGCCAGCAGCACAAGTAGCGGGGCGCCTTACAATGAGCAGTTCTTC. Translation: CASSTSSGAPYNEQFF. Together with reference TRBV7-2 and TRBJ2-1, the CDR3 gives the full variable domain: GAGVSQSPSNKVTEKGKDVELRCDPISGHTALYWYRQSLGQGLEFLIYFQGNSAPDKSGLPSDRFSAERTGGSVSTLTIQRTQQEDSAVYLCASSTSSGAPYNEQFFGPGTRLTVL.